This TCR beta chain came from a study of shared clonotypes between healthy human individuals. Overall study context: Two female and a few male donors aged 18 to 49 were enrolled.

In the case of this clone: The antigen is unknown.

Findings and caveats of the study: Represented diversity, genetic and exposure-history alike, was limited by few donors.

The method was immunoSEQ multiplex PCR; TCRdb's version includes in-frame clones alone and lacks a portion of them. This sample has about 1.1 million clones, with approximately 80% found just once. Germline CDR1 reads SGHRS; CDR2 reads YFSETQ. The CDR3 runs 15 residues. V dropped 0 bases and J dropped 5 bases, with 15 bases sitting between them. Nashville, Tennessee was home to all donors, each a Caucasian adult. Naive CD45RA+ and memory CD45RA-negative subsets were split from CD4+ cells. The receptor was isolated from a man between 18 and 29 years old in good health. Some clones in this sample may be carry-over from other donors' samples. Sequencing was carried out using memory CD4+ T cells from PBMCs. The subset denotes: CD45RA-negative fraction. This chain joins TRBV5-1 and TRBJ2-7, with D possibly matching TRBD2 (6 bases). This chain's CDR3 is CASSLEVGGWDEQYF. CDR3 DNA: TGCGCCAGCAGCTTGGAGGTCGGGGGTTGGGACGAGCAGTACTTC.